This T cell receptor beta chain was captured in a study of cytomegalovirus exposure and HLA in healthy donors. PCR primers comprised 60 Vbeta and 13 Jbeta primers. Clones were sequenced by immunoSEQ multiplex PCR, and TCRdb holds only the in-frame ones, with some missing. This listing includes about 47,000 clones. CDR3 length equals 12 residues. The germline V gene encodes CDR1 SGHTA and CDR2 FQGNSA. Trimming removed 4 bases from V and 5 bases from J, with 7 bases in between. The study sampled nominally healthy donors, though unrecorded immune exposures were likely. V and J are TRBV7-2 and TRBJ2-3; D ambiguous. Sequencing was done on a sample of PBMCs. The sequence was collected from a male donor in good health and CMV-seronegative. The CDR3 coding sequence is TGTGCCAGCAGCTCGTATCGAGATACGCAGTATTTT. It specifies CASSSYRDTQYF.